This T cell receptor (beta chain) was observed in a study of Ad26.COV2.S vaccination and SARS-CoV-2 variants. Study outcomes and limitations: Following vaccination, spike-specific CD8+ and CD4+ T cell responses reportedly exhibited substantial breadth.

Generated by immunoSEQ multiplex PCR, the TCRdb table keeps only in-frame clones and is missing some. In the table there are roughly 500,000 clones, around 90% of which are singletons. This clone has a single count. Antigen specificity is unknown. V was pared by 1 base and J by 4 bases, with 9 bases between. This CDR3 contains 14 residues. Germline V gene sequence: CDR1 SGHNT, CDR2 YENEEA. As for treatment: approximately 18 received Ad26.COV2.S at low or high dose, single or two shots; several received placebo; per-sample allocation not given. Sampling was performed 63 days after the first vaccine or placebo injection.

Sequenced material: peripheral blood, taken in a trial of Ad26.COV2.S vaccine versus placebo. This receptor was obtained from a person between 18 and 65 years old who received the Ad26.COV2.S COVID-19 vaccine or a placebo. The V and J genes are TRBV11-3 and TRBJ2-3; no reliable D call. The CDR3 DNA follows: TGTGCCAGCAGCTTAGGTCAGGTCGCAGATACGCAGTATTTT. Amino acid sequence: CASSLGQVADTQYF.